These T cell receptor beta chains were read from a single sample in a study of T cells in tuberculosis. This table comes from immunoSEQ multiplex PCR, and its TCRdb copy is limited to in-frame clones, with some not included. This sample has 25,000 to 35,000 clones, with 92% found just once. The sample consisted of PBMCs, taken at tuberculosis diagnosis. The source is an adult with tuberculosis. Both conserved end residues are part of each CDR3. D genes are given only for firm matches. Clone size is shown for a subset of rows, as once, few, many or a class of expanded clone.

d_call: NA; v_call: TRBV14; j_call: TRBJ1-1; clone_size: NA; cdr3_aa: CASSPWGGAGTEAFF; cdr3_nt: TGTGCCAGCAGCCCTTGGGGGGGGGCAGGGACTGAAGCTTTCTTT
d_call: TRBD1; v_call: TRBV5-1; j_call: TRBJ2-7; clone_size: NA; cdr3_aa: CASSLGQGIYEQYF; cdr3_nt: TGCGCCAGCAGCTTGGGACAGGGAATCTACGAGCAGTACTTC
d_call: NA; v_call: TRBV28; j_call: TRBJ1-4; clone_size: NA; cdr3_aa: CASGDRGKLFF; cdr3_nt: TGTGCCAGCGGAGATAGGGGGAAACTGTTTTTT
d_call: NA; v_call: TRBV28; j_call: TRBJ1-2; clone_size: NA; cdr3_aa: CASSGSFYGYTF; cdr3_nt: TGTGCCAGCTCGGGGTCATTCTATGGCTACACCTTC
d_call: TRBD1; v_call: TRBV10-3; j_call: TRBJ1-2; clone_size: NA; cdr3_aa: CAIRDRGQGGYTF; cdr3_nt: TGTGCCATCAGGGACAGGGGTCAGGGTGGCTACACCTTC
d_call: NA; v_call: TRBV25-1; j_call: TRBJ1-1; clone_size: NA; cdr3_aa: CASKQASGDEAFF; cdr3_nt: TGTGCCAGCAAGCAGGCGAGCGGGGATGAAGCTTTCTTT
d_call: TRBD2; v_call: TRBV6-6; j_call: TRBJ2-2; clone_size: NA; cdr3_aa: CASRVGLAVTGELFF; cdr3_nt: TGTGCCAGCAGGGTCGGACTAGCGGTCACCGGGGAGCTGTTTTTT
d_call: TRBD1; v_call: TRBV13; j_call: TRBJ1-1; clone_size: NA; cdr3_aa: CASSFGTGGRNEAFF; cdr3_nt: TGTGCCAGCAGCTTTGGGACAGGGGGTAGAAATGAAGCTTTCTTT
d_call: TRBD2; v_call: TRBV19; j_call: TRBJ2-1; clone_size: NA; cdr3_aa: CASRTSSYNEQFF; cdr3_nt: TGTGCCAGCAGGACTAGCTCCTACAATGAGCAGTTCTTC
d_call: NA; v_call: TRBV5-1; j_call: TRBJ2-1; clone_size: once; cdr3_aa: CASSWSLGDYNEQFF; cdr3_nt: TGCGCCAGCAGCTGGTCTCTCGGGGATTACAATGAGCAGTTCTTC
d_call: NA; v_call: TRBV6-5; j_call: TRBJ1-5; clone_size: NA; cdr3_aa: CASSSWGREPQHF; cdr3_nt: TGTGCCAGCAGTAGCTGGGGGAGGGAGCCCCAGCATTTT
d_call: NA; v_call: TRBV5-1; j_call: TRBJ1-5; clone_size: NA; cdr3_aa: CASSLGVGGQPQHF; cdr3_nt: TGCGCCAGCAGCTTGGGGGTTGGAGGTCAGCCCCAGCATTTT
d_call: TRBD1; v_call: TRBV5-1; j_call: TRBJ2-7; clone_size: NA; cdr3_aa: CASSIGQAYEQYF; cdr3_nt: TGCGCCAGCAGCATAGGACAGGCCTACGAGCAGTACTTC
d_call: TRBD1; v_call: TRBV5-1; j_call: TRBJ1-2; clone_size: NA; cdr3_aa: CASSFDRVVYGYTF; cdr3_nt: TGCGCCAGCAGCTTCGACAGGGTCGTTTACGGCTACACCTTC
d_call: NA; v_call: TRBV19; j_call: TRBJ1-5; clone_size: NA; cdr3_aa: CASSMAGYYNQPQHF; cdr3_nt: TGTGCCAGTAGTATGGCAGGGTATTACAATCAGCCCCAGCATTTT
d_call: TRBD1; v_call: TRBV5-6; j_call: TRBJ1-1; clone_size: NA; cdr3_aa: CASSLIYRGGYTEAFF; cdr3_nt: TGTGCCAGCAGCCTCATCTACAGGGGAGGATATACTGAAGCTTTCTTT
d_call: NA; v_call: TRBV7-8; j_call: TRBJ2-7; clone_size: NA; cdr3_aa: CASSSRRLTPYEQYF; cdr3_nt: TGTGCCAGCAGCTCAAGGCGACTCACCCCCTACGAGCAGTACTTC
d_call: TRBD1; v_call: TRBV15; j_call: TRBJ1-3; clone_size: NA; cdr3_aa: CATGTGERSTIYF; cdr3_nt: TGTGCCACCGGGACAGGGGAGAGAAGCACCATATATTTT
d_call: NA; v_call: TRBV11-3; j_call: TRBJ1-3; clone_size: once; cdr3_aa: CASSSGGTGNTIYF; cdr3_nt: TGTGCCAGCAGCTCTGGGGGGACCGGAAACACCATATATTTT
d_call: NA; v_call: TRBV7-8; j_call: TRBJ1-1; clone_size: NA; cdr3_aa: CASNNPPGRNAFF; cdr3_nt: TGTGCCAGCAACAATCCCCCAGGCCGTAACGCTTTCTTT
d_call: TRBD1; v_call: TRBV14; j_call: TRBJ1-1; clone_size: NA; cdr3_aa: CASSHLGQGLNTEAFF; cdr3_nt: TGTGCCAGCAGCCACCTAGGACAGGGGTTGAACACTGAAGCTTTCTTT
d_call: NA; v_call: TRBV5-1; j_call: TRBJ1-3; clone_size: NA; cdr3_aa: CASSFRGYGQSGNTIYF; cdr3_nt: TGCGCCAGCAGCTTCAGGGGATACGGACAGTCTGGAAACACCATATATTTT
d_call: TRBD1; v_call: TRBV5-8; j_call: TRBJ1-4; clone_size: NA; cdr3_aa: CASSPGRTGSNEKLFF; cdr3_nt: TGTGCCAGCAGCCCCGGCCGGACAGGGAGTAATGAAAAACTGTTTTTT